These 21 T cell receptor beta chains were all obtained from the same sample, sequenced in a study of response to subunit inactivated influenza vaccine. TCRdb reprocessed the RT-PCR reads via MiXCR and lists one record per CDR3 protein. The sample records 650,000 to 700,000 distinct CDR3 sequences, 15% to 17% being singletons. Sequencing used PBMCs from blood, obtained 12 days after vaccination. The receptors shown here come from a man in his fifties who received an inactivated influenza vaccine.

This chain connects TRBV4-3 to TRBJ2-7; the D gene is possibly TRBD1 (5 bases). This CDR3 region has 18 residues. The V end lost 0 bases, the J end lost 1 base, and 19 bases lay between the germline ends. Germline CDR1 reads LGHNA; CDR2 reads YSLEER. The CDR3 DNA reads TGCGCCAGCAGCCAAGATCCCGTACAGGTTTCTTTTTCCTACGAGCAGTACTTC. Its protein is CASSQDPVQVSFSYEQYF.

The chain carries TRBV15 and TRBJ1-5; D is unclear. Germline CDR1 and CDR2: LNHNV and YYDKDF (reference sequence). Between the trimmed V and J ends, which lost 0 bases and 7 bases, there was a span of 4 bases. CDR3 size: 12 residues. CDR3 coding DNA: TGTGCCACCAGCAGAGATACCCAGCCCCAGCATTTT. Amino acids: CATSRDTQPQHF.

This clonotype has at least ten counts. The chain has TRBV11-2 and TRBJ2-2; TRBD1 matches at 7 bases. The CDR3 sequence is 16 residues long. Germline V gene data show CDR1 as SGHAT and CDR2 as FQNNGV. Losses at the gene ends were 1 base for V and 6 bases for J; bases not matched to a gene: 8. The CDR3 nucleotides are TGTGCCAGCAGCTTAGTTGACGCAGGGACAGCCGGGGAGCTGTTTTTT. It translates to CASSLVDAGTAGELFF.

This sequence joins TRBV7-2 and TRBJ2-2; D gene ambiguous. This CDR3 contains 13 residues. Trimming pared 6 bases from V and 7 bases from J, leaving 12 bases between. Germline CDR1 is SGHTA and CDR2 is FQGNSA. This CDR3 reads CASSEPTRGELFF. For the CDR3, the DNA is TGTGCCAGCAGTGAACCGACCCGCGGGGAGCTGTTTTTT.

This clonotype appeared a few times. This chain joins TRBV20-1 and TRBJ2-7; D tentatively fits TRBD1 or TRBD2 (5 bases each). Germline lookup yields CDR1 DFQATT and CDR2 SNEGSKA (reference sequence). Trimming pared 4 bases from V and 5 bases from J, leaving 15 bases between. This CDR3 comprises 13 residues. CDR3 in DNA: TGCAGTGCTATTAGCCCGGGGCAGGACGAGCAGTACTTC. Amino acid sequence: CSAISPGQDEQYF.

The genes are TRBV12-3 or TRBV12-4 and TRBJ2-1; D is ambiguous. The CDR3 runs to 12 residues. V lost 6 bases and J lost 8, with 11 bases in between. This CDR3 reads CASSPGRDEQFF. CDR3 coding DNA: TGTGCCAGCAGCCCCGGACGGGATGAGCAGTTCTTC.

This clonotype was found a few times. V and J are TRBV27 and TRBJ1-2; 8 positions agree with TRBD1. Unmatched junction bases numbered 7, after V lost 3 bases and J lost 4 bases. The CDR3 runs 15 residues. Germline loops: CDR1 MNHEY, CDR2 SMNVEV (reference sequence). CDR3 DNA sequence: TGTGCCAGCAGTTTTTCAGGGGGCGCGGGCTATGGCTACACCTTC. Translated, it gives CASSFSGGAGYGYTF.

The V and J genes are TRBV4-2 and TRBJ2-3; 9 bases line up with TRBD2. Germline V gene sequence: CDR1 LGHNA, CDR2 YNFKEQ. CDR3 size: 16 residues. With V trimmed by 0 bases and J by 4 bases, 5 bases remained unmatched. The DNA of the CDR3 is TGTGCCAGCAGCCAAGAAAATAGCGGGGGCCCAGATACGCAGTATTTT. This sequence encodes CASSQENSGGPDTQYF.

This clonotype was picked up a small number of times. This chain connects TRBV7-3 to TRBJ2-2, with TRBD2 matching over 10 bases. CDR3 length: 17 amino acids. Germline V gives CDR1 SGHTA, CDR2 FQGTGA. The trim removed 2 bases at V and 4 bases at J, leaving 7 bases unmatched. CDR3 in amino acids: CASSLSGTSVLTGELFF. CDR3 coding DNA: TGTGCCAGCAGCTTATCCGGGACTAGCGTTCTCACCGGGGAGCTGTTTTTT.

The chain has TRBV29-1 and TRBJ2-5; D may be TRBD1 (7 bases). This CDR3 is 13 amino acids long. Trimming took off 7 bases at V and 4 bases at J, with 16 bases between the two ends. CDR1 is SQVTM and CDR2 is ANQGSEA in the germline V gene. The CDR3 DNA follows: TGCAGCGCCGGGGAGGCAGGGGGAGAGACCCAGTACTTC. Translating it yields CSAGEAGGETQYF.

This clonotype appeared many times. This chain uses TRBV28 with TRBJ2-7; D is unresolved. The V end lost 5 bases, the J end lost 0 bases, and 14 bases lay between the germline ends. The CDR3 loop spans 15 amino acids. Germline V lookup: CDR1 MDHEN, CDR2 SYDVKM. As DNA, the CDR3 is TGTGCCAGCAGTCGAGGTGGATCCAGCTCCTACGAGCAGTACTTC. Translating it yields CASSRGGSSSYEQYF.

The chain uses TRBV7-9 and TRBJ1-2; 8 positions agree with TRBD1. The trim removed 8 bases at V and 8 bases at J, leaving 7 bases unmatched. The CDR3 extends over 12 amino acids. Germline values: CDR1 SEHNR, CDR2 FQNEAQ (reference sequence). DNA for the CDR3: TGTGCCAGCCCCCTACAGGGGGGCGGCTACACCTTC. Translated, it gives CASPLQGGGYTF. The whole variable domain, remainder taken from reference TRBV7-9 and TRBJ1-2, is DTGVSQNPRHKITKRGQNVTFRCDPISEHNRLYWYRQTLGQGPEFLTYFQNEAQLEKSRLLSDRFSAERPKGSFSTLEIQRTEQGDSAMYLCASPLQGGGYTFGSGTRLTVV.

A few counts support this clonotype. CDR3 sequence (DNA): TGCGCCAGCAGCGAACAAGGGGGGGCCTCCTACGAGCAGTACTTC. This encodes CASSEQGGASYEQYF. The rearrangement links TRBV5-1 to TRBJ2-7, with D possibly being TRBD2 (7 bases). This CDR3 contains 15 residues. Trimming took off 4 bases at V and 0 bases at J, with 14 bases between the two ends. Germline V gene lookup returns CDR1 SGHRS and CDR2 YFSETQ.

There are a few counts of this clonotype. The genes are TRBV20-1 and TRBJ2-7, with 16 positions matching TRBD2. V gave up 6 bases and J gave up 5 bases; unmatched junction bases: 10. The length of the CDR3 is 16 residues. Germline values: CDR1 DFQATT, CDR2 SNEGSKA (reference sequence). The CDR3 DNA is TGCAGTGCAACGGGGACTAGCGGGAGGGCATTAGACGAGCAGTACTTC. Translation gives CSATGTSGRALDEQYF.

This clonotype was seen a handful of times. The V and J genes are TRBV15 and TRBJ1-1; D is uncertain. Germline assignment: CDR1 LNHNV and CDR2 YYDKDF (reference sequence). This CDR3 region has 15 residues. Trimming cost V 4 bases and J 5 bases, with 17 bases left between them. The CDR3 spells CATSMWTGGQTEAFF. CDR3 nucleotide sequence: TGTGCCACCAGCATGTGGACGGGAGGGCAGACTGAAGCTTTCTTT.

The rearrangement uses TRBV20-1 and TRBJ2-7, with unresolved D. Germline CDR1 DFQATT, CDR2 SNEGSKA (reference sequence). The germline V and J ends were trimmed by 5 bases and 7 bases, with 24 bases remaining between them. This CDR3 contains 15 residues. CDR3 nucleotide sequence: TGCAGTGCTCCTTCTTCGGCACCCGGCTCGAGGGAGCAGTACTTC. It specifies CSAPSSAPGSREQYF.

Written as DNA, the CDR3 is TGTGCCAGCAGCCCAGAACGGCCAGGCACAGATACGCAGTATTTT. It encodes CASSPERPGTDTQYF. The chain links TRBV7-2 to TRBJ2-3, with unresolved D. V was trimmed by 5 bases and J by 1 base, leaving 13 bases between them. Germline assignment: CDR1 SGHTA and CDR2 FQGNSA. The CDR3 is 15 residues long.

The CDR3 coding sequence is TGCAGTGCTAGAGATTCGACCGAAGATACGCAGTATTTT. Amino acids: CSARDSTEDTQYF. The chain joins TRBV20-1 to TRBJ2-3; D unclear. CDR1 is DFQATT, CDR2 SNEGSKA, per germline (reference sequence). CDR3 length equals 13 residues. The V and J ends lost 0 bases and 5 bases respectively, with 9 bases between them.

This clonotype was counted only a few times. The chain links TRBV12-3 or TRBV12-4 to TRBJ2-1; D might be TRBD1 (5 bases). The CDR3 extends over 12 amino acids. Trimming stripped 10 bases from V and 6 bases from J, with 13 bases between. The CDR3, as DNA: TGTGCCACAGGGCGGCAGAGCAATGAGCAGTTCTTC. Translated: CATGRQSNEQFF.

This chain links TRBV6-2 or TRBV6-3 with TRBJ2-1; D may be TRBD1 (6 bases). CDR3 length: 16 amino acids. In germline, CDR1 is MNHEY, CDR2 SVGEGT. The V and J ends lost 4 bases and 9 bases respectively, with 22 bases between them. In nucleotides, the CDR3 is TGTGCCAGCAGTTTTCGTGTGGGGGCCCGGCGTTCTGAGCAGTTCTTC. It translates to CASSFRVGARRSEQFF.

There are a few counts of this clonotype. V is TRBV10-3 and J is TRBJ2-7; D possibly corresponds to TRBD2 (6 bases). The CDR3 totals 14 residues. Trimming removed 4 bases at V and 3 bases at J, with 13 bases between. Germline CDR1 is ENHRY and CDR2 is SYGVKD. CDR3 DNA: TGTGCCATCAGTGGGAGGGAGAGCCTCTACGAGCAGTACTTC. Translation: CAISGRESLYEQYF.